This is a list of T cell receptor beta chains from one sample in a study of cytomegalovirus exposure and HLA in healthy donors. TCRdb's copy holds only in-frame clones and misses some; the assay was immunoSEQ multiplex PCR. Of around 190,000 clones listed, approximately 82% are singletons. Sequenced: PBMCs. The receptors here all came from a man aged 40-49 years in good health and CMV-seropositive. The CDR3 runs from the conserved cysteine through the conserved F or W. Each record gives: D gene, V gene, J gene, clone size, CDR3 protein, CDR3 DNA. A D gene is named only where the DNA matches it firmly. Clone size is shown for a subset of rows, as once, few, many or a class of expanded clone.

d_call: TRBD2
v_call: TRBV19
j_call: TRBJ2-5
clone_size: NA
cdr3_aa: CASSMISGGETQYF
cdr3_nt: TGTGCCAGTAGTATGATTAGCGGGGGGGAGACCCAGTACTTC

d_call: NA
v_call: TRBV5-1
j_call: TRBJ1-4
clone_size: once
cdr3_aa: CASSLSDEKLFF
cdr3_nt: TGCGCCAGCAGCTTGTCGGATGAAAAACTGTTTTTT

d_call: TRBD2
v_call: TRBV9
j_call: TRBJ2-2
clone_size: NA
cdr3_aa: CASSGGGAGVRAGELFF
cdr3_nt: TGTGCCAGCAGCGGAGGGGGAGCGGGAGTCAGGGCCGGGGAGCTGTTTTTT

d_call: NA
v_call: TRBV4-2
j_call: TRBJ2-5
clone_size: NA
cdr3_aa: CASSQARLGGEETQYF
cdr3_nt: TGTGCCAGCAGCCAAGCCAGACTAGGAGGTGAAGAGACCCAGTACTTC

d_call: TRBD1
v_call: TRBV5-4
j_call: TRBJ1-2
clone_size: few
cdr3_aa: CASSFPADRAHYGYTF
cdr3_nt: TGTGCCAGCAGCTTCCCCGCCGACAGGGCCCACTATGGCTACACCTTC

d_call: NA
v_call: TRBV11-2
j_call: TRBJ1-1
clone_size: few
cdr3_aa: CASSLAMAGNTEAFF
cdr3_nt: TGTGCCAGCAGCTTAGCAATGGCAGGGAACACTGAAGCTTTCTTT

d_call: NA
v_call: TRBV7-9
j_call: TRBJ1-2
clone_size: few
cdr3_aa: CASSLAAANYGYTF
cdr3_nt: TGTGCCAGCAGCTTAGCGGCGGCTAACTATGGCTACACCTTC

d_call: NA
v_call: TRBV5-4
j_call: TRBJ1-2
clone_size: NA
cdr3_aa: CASSFGTDYGYTF
cdr3_nt: TGTGCCAGCAGCTTTGGTACAGACTATGGCTACACCTTC

d_call: NA
v_call: TRBV7-2
j_call: TRBJ2-7
clone_size: few
cdr3_aa: CASSRDSYYEQYF
cdr3_nt: TGTGCCAGCAGCCGTGATTCCTACTACGAGCAGTACTTC

d_call: NA
v_call: TRBV7-7
j_call: TRBJ2-1
clone_size: NA
cdr3_aa: CASSSKQGGEQFF
cdr3_nt: TGTGCCAGCAGCTCAAAACAGGGCGGTGAGCAGTTCTTC

d_call: TRBD1
v_call: TRBV9
j_call: TRBJ1-1
clone_size: NA
cdr3_aa: CASSAGQGRHTEAFF
cdr3_nt: TGTGCCAGCAGCGCCGGACAGGGGAGACACACTGAAGCTTTCTTT

d_call: NA
v_call: TRBV25-1
j_call: TRBJ1-1
clone_size: NA
cdr3_aa: CASTNLDRFFLTEAFF
cdr3_nt: TGTGCCAGCACCAACCTGGACAGATTTTTTTTGACTGAAGCTTTCTTT

d_call: TRBD1
v_call: TRBV2
j_call: TRBJ2-1
clone_size: NA
cdr3_aa: CASSRDRGSGFF
cdr3_nt: TGTGCCAGCAGTCGGGACAGGGGAAGCGGGTTCTTC

d_call: TRBD1
v_call: TRBV7-2
j_call: TRBJ2-7
clone_size: NA
cdr3_aa: CASSSITILRDRGAYEQYF
cdr3_nt: TGTGCCAGCAGCTCTATAACGATACTCCGGGACAGGGGCGCATACGAGCAGTACTTC

d_call: NA
v_call: TRBV7-2
j_call: TRBJ1-4
clone_size: NA
cdr3_aa: CASRPSLRGGTEKLFF
cdr3_nt: TGTGCCAGCAGACCTTCTCTCAGGGGCGGTACTGAAAAACTGTTTTTT

d_call: NA
v_call: TRBV7-2
j_call: TRBJ2-3
clone_size: NA
cdr3_aa: CASSLARSGGTDTQYF
cdr3_nt: TGTGCCAGCAGCTTAGCTCGGTCAGGGGGCACAGATACGCAGTATTTT

d_call: NA
v_call: TRBV6-1
j_call: TRBJ1-2
clone_size: NA
cdr3_aa: CASTDPGTYGYTF
cdr3_nt: TGTGCCAGCACGGACCCCGGGACTTATGGCTACACCTTC

d_call: NA
v_call: TRBV19
j_call: TRBJ2-1
clone_size: NA
cdr3_aa: CASSRGGQGVNEQFF
cdr3_nt: TGTGCCAGTAGTAGAGGAGGGCAGGGGGTTAATGAGCAGTTCTTC

d_call: NA
v_call: TRBV11-2
j_call: TRBJ2-7
clone_size: NA
cdr3_aa: CASSLDAGRRNEQYF
cdr3_nt: TGTGCCAGCAGCTTAGACGCAGGTCGGAGGAACGAGCAGTACTTC

d_call: NA
v_call: TRBV7-6
j_call: TRBJ2-1
clone_size: NA
cdr3_aa: CASSSPTNSYNEQFF
cdr3_nt: TGTGCCAGCAGCTCCCCCACAAACTCCTACAATGAGCAGTTCTTC

d_call: NA
v_call: TRBV9
j_call: TRBJ1-4
clone_size: NA
cdr3_aa: CASSGGGARGEKLFF
cdr3_nt: TGTGCCAGCAGCGGCGGAGGGGCTCGAGGGGAAAAACTGTTTTTT

d_call: NA
v_call: TRBV19
j_call: TRBJ1-2
clone_size: NA
cdr3_aa: CASSLDTNYGYTF
cdr3_nt: TGTGCCAGTAGCCTGGACACTAACTATGGCTACACCTTC

d_call: TRBD1
v_call: TRBV6-6
j_call: TRBJ1-2
clone_size: NA
cdr3_aa: CASSSQGNYGYTF
cdr3_nt: TGTGCCAGCAGTTCACAGGGGAACTATGGCTACACCTTC

d_call: TRBD1
v_call: TRBV7-6
j_call: TRBJ1-1
clone_size: NA
cdr3_aa: CASSPDRGGNTEAFF
cdr3_nt: TGTGCCAGCAGCCCCGACAGGGGAGGGAACACTGAAGCTTTCTTT

d_call: NA
v_call: TRBV7-2
j_call: TRBJ1-2
clone_size: NA
cdr3_aa: CASSLEDRIGGYTF
cdr3_nt: TGTGCCAGCAGCTTAGAAGACAGAATAGGCGGCTACACCTTC

d_call: TRBD2
v_call: TRBV5-5
j_call: TRBJ2-5
clone_size: once
cdr3_aa: CASSPLAGGLLETQYF
cdr3_nt: TGTGCCAGCAGCCCACTAGCGGGAGGGCTTTTGGAGACCCAGTACTTC

d_call: NA
v_call: TRBV14
j_call: TRBJ2-7
clone_size: NA
cdr3_aa: CASSGYRAGEQYF
cdr3_nt: TGTGCCAGCAGCGGATACAGGGCCGGCGAGCAGTACTTC

d_call: TRBD1
v_call: TRBV28
j_call: TRBJ2-5
clone_size: NA
cdr3_aa: CASSGRRTGIKETQYF
cdr3_nt: TGTGCCAGCAGTGGGCGGCGGACAGGAATAAAAGAGACCCAGTACTTC

d_call: TRBD1
v_call: TRBV6-1
j_call: TRBJ1-5
clone_size: NA
cdr3_aa: CASSRGLLSNQPQHF
cdr3_nt: TGTGCCAGCAGCAGGGGGCTATTGAGCAATCAGCCCCAGCATTTT

d_call: NA
v_call: TRBV7-2
j_call: TRBJ2-7
clone_size: NA
cdr3_aa: CASSSLGVYEQYF
cdr3_nt: TGTGCCAGCAGCTCCCTAGGGGTTTACGAGCAGTACTTC

d_call: NA
v_call: TRBV6-6
j_call: TRBJ1-1
clone_size: NA
cdr3_aa: CASSSIQGPNTEAFF
cdr3_nt: TGTGCCAGCAGTTCCATACAGGGACCGAACACTGAAGCTTTCTTT

d_call: NA
v_call: TRBV5-6
j_call: TRBJ1-2
clone_size: NA
cdr3_aa: CASSLRGAEGYTF
cdr3_nt: TGTGCCAGCAGCCTTCGGGGGGCCGAGGGCTACACCTTC

d_call: TRBD1
v_call: TRBV6-5
j_call: TRBJ2-7
clone_size: NA
cdr3_aa: CASSYGDSFPYEQYF
cdr3_nt: TGTGCCAGCAGTTACGGGGACAGCTTTCCCTACGAGCAGTACTTC

d_call: TRBD1
v_call: TRBV5-8
j_call: TRBJ2-5
clone_size: NA
cdr3_aa: CASSLEGTGGRETQYF
cdr3_nt: TGTGCCAGCAGCTTGGAGGGGACAGGGGGCCGGGAGACCCAGTACTTC

d_call: NA
v_call: TRBV10-3
j_call: TRBJ2-1
clone_size: NA
cdr3_aa: CAIRGLFDEQFF
cdr3_nt: TGTGCCATCAGGGGACTGTTCGATGAGCAGTTCTTC

d_call: NA
v_call: TRBV5-1
j_call: TRBJ2-3
clone_size: NA
cdr3_aa: CASSSEPGSTDTQYF
cdr3_nt: TGCGCCAGCAGCTCAGAGCCGGGAAGCACAGATACGCAGTATTTT

d_call: TRBD1
v_call: TRBV5-5
j_call: TRBJ2-2
clone_size: NA
cdr3_aa: CASSRGQGASTGELFF
cdr3_nt: TGTGCCAGCAGCCGCGGACAGGGGGCGAGCACCGGGGAGCTGTTTTTT

d_call: TRBD2
v_call: TRBV9
j_call: TRBJ2-1
clone_size: NA
cdr3_aa: CASSARLAGGGNEQFF
cdr3_nt: TGTGCCAGCAGCGCAAGACTAGCGGGAGGAGGGAATGAGCAGTTCTTC